This is a list of T cell receptor beta chains from one sample in a study of cytotoxic CD8 clonotypes in ibrutinib-treated CLL. Libraries were prepared by immunoSEQ multiplex PCR; TCRdb keeps only in-frame clonotypes and omits some of them. The sample has fewer than 50,000 clones; roughly two thirds are singletons. This sample comprised PBMCs, obtained after 12 months of ibrutinib treatment. Receptors originate from a human donor with chronic lymphocytic leukemia. Both conserved end residues are part of each CDR3. D genes are given only for firm matches. Only some rows state a clone size, as once, few, many or a class for expanded clones.

clone_size: -; j_call: TRBJ2-1; d_call: -; v_call: TRBV10-3; cdr3_aa: CAIGPHPGEQFF; cdr3_nt: TGTGCCATCGGTCCCCACCCGGGTGAGCAGTTCTTC
clone_size: -; j_call: TRBJ2-3; d_call: TRBD2; v_call: TRBV5-1; cdr3_aa: CASSLRLAGGRTDTQYF; cdr3_nt: TGCGCCAGCAGCTTAAGACTAGCGGGAGGACGCACAGATACGCAGTATTTT
clone_size: -; j_call: TRBJ2-7; d_call: -; v_call: TRBV30; cdr3_aa: CAWSPIGQSSYEQYF; cdr3_nt: TGTGCCTGGAGTCCCATCGGACAGAGCTCCTACGAGCAGTACTTC
clone_size: once; j_call: TRBJ1-2; d_call: -; v_call: TRBV28; cdr3_aa: CASSLNVLSGYTF; cdr3_nt: TGTGCCAGCAGTTTAAACGTTTTAAGTGGCTACACCTTC
clone_size: -; j_call: TRBJ2-7; d_call: -; v_call: TRBV5-6; cdr3_aa: CASSLVDEQYF; cdr3_nt: TGTGCCAGCAGCTTGGTTGACGAGCAGTACTTC
clone_size: -; j_call: TRBJ1-2; d_call: TRBD1; v_call: TRBV7-3; cdr3_aa: CASSNDRGYGYTF; cdr3_nt: TGTGCCAGCAGCAACGACAGGGGGTATGGCTACACCTTC
clone_size: -; j_call: TRBJ2-4; d_call: -; v_call: TRBV7-2; cdr3_aa: CASSWVGENIQYF; cdr3_nt: TGTGCCAGCAGCTGGGTGGGGGAAAACATTCAGTACTTC
clone_size: -; j_call: TRBJ2-2; d_call: TRBD1; v_call: TRBV2; cdr3_aa: CASSAQGTKNTGELFF; cdr3_nt: TGTGCCAGCAGCGCACAGGGGACAAAAAACACCGGGGAGCTGTTTTTT
clone_size: -; j_call: TRBJ2-6; d_call: TRBD1; v_call: TRBV27; cdr3_aa: CASRPGQGASGANVLTF; cdr3_nt: TGTGCCAGCAGGCCGGGACAGGGGGCTTCCGGGGCCAACGTCCTGACTTTC
clone_size: -; j_call: TRBJ1-1; d_call: -; v_call: TRBV30; cdr3_aa: CAWSVMGRGTEAFF; cdr3_nt: TGTGCCTGGAGTGTGATGGGCAGGGGAACTGAAGCTTTCTTT
clone_size: -; j_call: TRBJ2-1; d_call: TRBD1; v_call: TRBV9; cdr3_aa: CASSVGTGSTRLYNEQFF; cdr3_nt: TGTGCCAGCAGCGTCGGGACAGGGTCCACCCGTCTTTACAATGAGCAGTTCTTC
clone_size: few; j_call: TRBJ1-1; d_call: TRBD1; v_call: TRBV14; cdr3_aa: CASSPMTGWDTEAFF; cdr3_nt: TGTGCCAGCAGCCCCATGACAGGGTGGGACACTGAAGCTTTCTTT
clone_size: -; j_call: TRBJ2-1; d_call: -; v_call: TRBV11-1; cdr3_aa: CASSDLAAFDEQFF; cdr3_nt: TGTGCCAGCAGCGACCTAGCAGCGTTCGATGAGCAGTTCTTC
clone_size: -; j_call: TRBJ2-7; d_call: -; v_call: TRBV19; cdr3_aa: CASSIGDQKQYF; cdr3_nt: TGTGCCAGTAGTATAGGCGACCAAAAGCAGTACTTC
clone_size: -; j_call: TRBJ2-7; d_call: TRBD2; v_call: TRBV29-1; cdr3_aa: CSVVGLAGGGTYEQYF; cdr3_nt: TGCAGCGTTGTTGGACTAGCGGGAGGAGGGACCTACGAGCAGTACTTC
clone_size: once; j_call: TRBJ2-3; d_call: TRBD2; v_call: TRBV28; cdr3_aa: CASRIAGDTQYF; cdr3_nt: TGTGCCAGCAGGATAGCGGGGGATACGCAGTATTTT
clone_size: medium-sized; j_call: TRBJ1-2; d_call: TRBD1; v_call: TRBV27; cdr3_aa: CASSSAGGGYGYTF; cdr3_nt: TGTGCCAGCAGTTCGGCAGGGGGCGGGTATGGCTACACCTTC
clone_size: -; j_call: TRBJ2-5; d_call: -; v_call: TRBV5-1; cdr3_aa: CASRGLQETQYF; cdr3_nt: TGCGCCAGCAGAGGGCTACAAGAGACCCAGTACTTC
clone_size: -; j_call: TRBJ2-7; d_call: -; v_call: TRBV7-2; cdr3_aa: CASSLTGTSYEQYF; cdr3_nt: TGTGCCAGCAGCTTAACCGGGACCAGCTACGAGCAGTACTTC
clone_size: few; j_call: TRBJ1-2; d_call: TRBD1; v_call: TRBV5-5; cdr3_aa: CASRRRTGDYGYTF; cdr3_nt: TGTGCCAGCAGGCGCCGGACAGGGGATTATGGCTACACCTTC
clone_size: -; j_call: TRBJ1-5; d_call: -; v_call: TRBV5-8; cdr3_aa: CASSPYGVIQPQHF; cdr3_nt: TGTGCCAGCAGCCCCTATGGGGTTATTCAGCCCCAGCATTTT
clone_size: few; j_call: TRBJ1-4; d_call: -; v_call: TRBV23-1; cdr3_aa: CASSHLPDPGPVRRLFF; cdr3_nt: TGCGCCAGCAGTCACCTACCTGATCCGGGCCCCGTCCGTAGACTGTTTTTT
clone_size: -; j_call: TRBJ2-7; d_call: TRBD2; v_call: TRBV19; cdr3_aa: CASSPPGLRYEQYF; cdr3_nt: TGTGCCAGTAGTCCTCCGGGACTACGCTACGAGCAGTACTTC
clone_size: -; j_call: TRBJ2-3; d_call: TRBD2; v_call: TRBV5-8; cdr3_aa: CASRIGGSGRAAAQYF; cdr3_nt: TGTGCCAGCCGCATAGGGGGTAGCGGGAGGGCCGCGGCGCAGTATTTT
clone_size: once; j_call: TRBJ2-3; d_call: TRBD2; v_call: TRBV10-3; cdr3_aa: CAIPAGEGDTQYF; cdr3_nt: TGTGCCATCCCTGCGGGAGAGGGGGATACGCAGTATTTT
clone_size: -; j_call: TRBJ2-2; d_call: TRBD2; v_call: TRBV19; cdr3_aa: CASSIGGSAGGELFF; cdr3_nt: TGTGCCAGTAGTATCGGCGGGAGTGCTGGCGGGGAGCTGTTTTTT
clone_size: -; j_call: TRBJ2-2; d_call: -; v_call: TRBV30; cdr3_aa: CAWSMGKNTGELFF; cdr3_nt: TGTGCCTGGAGTATGGGGAAAAATACCGGGGAGCTGTTTTTT
clone_size: -; j_call: TRBJ2-5; d_call: -; v_call: TRBV5-1; cdr3_aa: CASSSRDGMETQYF; cdr3_nt: TGCGCCAGCAGCTCTAGAGATGGAATGGAGACCCAGTACTTC
clone_size: -; j_call: TRBJ2-3; d_call: TRBD2; v_call: TRBV30; cdr3_aa: CAGCSGRKDTQYF; cdr3_nt: TGTGCCGGCTGTAGCGGGAGGAAGGATACGCAGTATTTT
clone_size: -; j_call: TRBJ2-5; d_call: -; v_call: TRBV7-2; cdr3_aa: CASSFRLTETQYF; cdr3_nt: TGTGCCAGCAGCTTTCGGCTAACGGAGACCCAGTACTTC
clone_size: -; j_call: TRBJ2-1; d_call: TRBD1; v_call: TRBV6-1; cdr3_aa: CASSELTGGSEQFF; cdr3_nt: TGTGCCAGCAGTGAACTGACAGGGGGGAGTGAGCAGTTCTTC
clone_size: -; j_call: TRBJ2-1; d_call: -; v_call: TRBV7-9; cdr3_aa: CASSLLSGGRSYNEQFF; cdr3_nt: TGTGCCAGCAGCTTACTTAGCGGAGGCCGCTCCTACAATGAGCAGTTCTTC
clone_size: -; j_call: TRBJ2-1; d_call: TRBD2; v_call: TRBV7-3; cdr3_aa: CASSSLTSGQQFF; cdr3_nt: TGTGCCAGCAGCTCCCTGACTAGCGGCCAGCAGTTCTTC
clone_size: -; j_call: TRBJ2-7; d_call: TRBD1; v_call: TRBV18; cdr3_aa: CASSPAGTGVDEQYF; cdr3_nt: TGTGCCAGCTCACCCGCCGGGACAGGGGTGGACGAGCAGTACTTC
clone_size: -; j_call: TRBJ1-1; d_call: -; v_call: TRBV11-2; cdr3_aa: CASSSLRWGVSTEAFF; cdr3_nt: TGTGCCAGCAGCTCACTCCGATGGGGGGTTAGCACTGAAGCTTTCTTT
clone_size: -; j_call: TRBJ1-5; d_call: TRBD1; v_call: TRBV6-1; cdr3_aa: CASQGVQSNQPQHF; cdr3_nt: TGTGCCAGCCAGGGGGTTCAGAGCAATCAGCCCCAGCATTTT
clone_size: -; j_call: TRBJ1-2; d_call: -; v_call: TRBV15; cdr3_aa: CATSTGGGTNYGYTF; cdr3_nt: TGTGCCACCAGCACCGGTGGAGGGACTAACTATGGCTACACCTTC
clone_size: -; j_call: TRBJ2-1; d_call: -; v_call: TRBV27; cdr3_aa: CASSMRGGAYNEQFF; cdr3_nt: TGTGCCAGCAGTATGAGAGGTGGGGCCTACAATGAGCAGTTCTTC
clone_size: few; j_call: TRBJ2-7; d_call: TRBD1; v_call: TRBV7-2; cdr3_aa: CASKGQGTYEQYF; cdr3_nt: TGTGCCAGCAAGGGACAGGGGACCTACGAGCAGTACTTC
clone_size: -; j_call: TRBJ2-3; d_call: TRBD2; v_call: TRBV2; cdr3_aa: CASRFDGLAGDITDTQYF; cdr3_nt: TGTGCCAGCAGGTTTGACGGACTAGCGGGAGATATAACAGATACGCAGTATTTT
clone_size: few; j_call: TRBJ2-3; d_call: TRBD2; v_call: TRBV6-4; cdr3_aa: CASSKETSETDTQYF; cdr3_nt: TGTGCCAGCAGTAAGGAGACTAGCGAAACAGATACGCAGTATTTT